Presented here are 30 T cell receptor beta chains from one specimen sequenced in a study of blood T cell repertoires in COVID-19. Clones were sequenced by immunoSEQ multiplex PCR, and TCRdb holds only the in-frame ones, with some missing. The data contain about 430,000 clones, around 90% of them seen just once; the ten biggest clones take up approximately 0.92%. The sample consisted of peripheral blood. The source is a man aged 18-30 years with COVID-19, enrolled during active disease.

The rearrangement joins TRBV11-1 to TRBJ1-2, with TRBD1 matching 7 bases. The CDR3 contains 13 residues. V was pared by 5 bases and J by 3 bases, with 3 bases of the junction left unmatched. Germline values: CDR1 SGHAT, CDR2 FQDESV (reference sequence). CDR3 residues: CASSLGTDYGYTF. In DNA, the CDR3 is TGTGCCAGCAGCCTCGGGACAGACTATGGCTACACCTTC. Full variable domain (outside the CDR3, taken from reference TRBV11-1 and TRBJ1-2): EAEVAQSPRYKITEKSQAVAFWCDPISGHATLYWYRQILGQGPELLVQFQDESVVDDSQLPKDRFSAERLKGVDSTLKIQPAELGDSAMYLCASSLGTDYGYTFGSGTRLTVV.

The rearrangement links TRBV7-9 to TRBJ2-5; D remains unclear. Trimming took 6 bases from V and 0 from J, leaving 11 bases between them. Germline CDR1 reads SEHNR; CDR2 reads FQNEAQ (reference sequence). This CDR3 comprises 14 residues. CDR3 bases: TGTGCCAGCAGTCCAACTCTGTACCAAGAGACCCAGTACTTC. Translated: CASSPTLYQETQYF. Drawing the rest from reference TRBV7-9 and TRBJ2-5, the complete variable domain is DTGVSQNPRHKITKRGQNVTFRCDPISEHNRLYWYRQTLGQGPEFLTYFQNEAQLEKSRLLSDRFSAERPKGSFSTLEIQRTEQGDSAMYLCASSPTLYQETQYFGPGTRLLVL.

The rearrangement uses TRBV6-6 and TRBJ2-3; 7 bases agree with TRBD2. V dropped 2 bases and J dropped 4; count of bases not matched to a gene: 6. The germline V gene has CDR1 MNHNY and CDR2 SVGAGI (reference sequence). This CDR3 region has 15 residues. CDR3 region: CASSYGAGESDTQYF. As DNA, the CDR3 is TGTGCCAGCAGTTACGGGGCGGGGGAGTCAGATACGCAGTATTTT.

The chain carries TRBV10-1 and TRBJ2-7; no firm D call. Trimming cost V 5 bases and J 1 base, with 6 bases left between them. The CDR3 loop spans 12 amino acids. Germline V gives CDR1 WNHNN, CDR2 SYGVQD (reference sequence). CDR3 protein: CASSPNSYEQYF. DNA of the CDR3: TGCGCCAGCAGTCCTAATTCCTACGAGCAGTACTTC.

CDR3 residues: CASSLDIEQFF. Written as DNA, the CDR3 is TGTGCCAGTAGTCTGGACATTGAGCAGTTCTTC. The gene calls are TRBV19 and TRBJ2-1; D might be TRBD1 (5 bases). The CDR3 sequence is 11 residues long. Germline CDR1 and CDR2: LNHDA and SQIVND (reference sequence). V gave up 5 bases and J gave up 9 bases, with 8 bases separating them.

J is TRBJ2-2 and V is TRBV27; D not certain. CDR1 and CDR2 from the germline V gene are MNHEY and SMNVEV (reference sequence). This CDR3 has 14 residues. Trimming took off 6 bases at V and 1 base at J, with 9 bases between the two ends. The CDR3 reads CASSTPLNTGELFF. The CDR3 DNA sequence: TGTGCCAGCAGCACCCCACTGAACACCGGGGAGCTGTTTTTT.

In this sample, this clone turned up once. This chain links TRBV2 with TRBJ2-1; D ambiguous. Germline CDR1 is SNHLY and CDR2 is FYNNEI. The V gene lost 3 bases and the J gene lost 8 bases, with 17 bases spanning the gap. The CDR3 covers 15 residues. CDR3 sequence (DNA): TGTGCCAGCAGTGATGCGAGTACCTTTGCGGATGAGCAGTTCTTC. It is translated as CASSDASTFADEQFF.

This clone was seen once. The genes are TRBV7-9 and TRBJ1-2; 10 bases match TRBD1. In germline, CDR1 is SEHNR, CDR2 FQNEAQ (reference sequence). This CDR3 is 13 amino acids long. The J segment lost 7 bases and the V segment lost 5 bases, leaving 4 bases of the junction unmatched. The CDR3 DNA sequence: TGTGCCAGCAGCGATGGACAGGGGGTTGGCTACACCTTC. Translating gives CASSDGQGVGYTF.

The V gene is TRBV5-4, the J gene TRBJ2-2, with TRBD1 matching 8 bases. Trimming removed 5 bases from V and 4 bases from J; junction bases left unmatched: 10. CDR1 is SGHNT, CDR2 YYREEE, per germline (reference sequence). The CDR3 length is 16 residues. The CDR3 coding sequence is TGTGCCAGCAGGGCCCAGGGGGCATATGGCACCGGGGAGCTGTTTTTT. Amino acids: CASRAQGAYGTGELFF.

This chain joins TRBV6-5 and TRBJ1-4; TRBD1 matches 10 bases. The J segment lost 6 bases and the V segment lost 6 bases, leaving 4 bases of the junction unmatched. Germline CDR1 is MNHEY and CDR2 is SVGAGI. The CDR3 contains 14 residues. The CDR3 coding sequence is TGTGCCAGCAGGATCGGGACAGGGGATGAAAAACTGTTTTTT. Its translation is CASRIGTGDEKLFF.

The chain recombines TRBV27 with TRBJ2-1; 10 positions agree with TRBD2. Per the germline V gene, CDR1 is MNHEY and CDR2 is SMNVEV (reference sequence). The V segment lost 4 bases and the J segment 8 bases; nucleotides outside the gene matches: 8. This CDR3 spans 15 amino acids. The CDR3 reads CASSYLAGVIDEQFF. In DNA form, the CDR3 reads TGTGCCAGCAGTTATCTAGCGGGAGTCATCGATGAGCAGTTCTTC.

The gene calls are TRBV5-1 and TRBJ2-1; D call uncertain. Between the trimmed V and J ends, which lost 0 bases and 9 bases, there was a span of 19 bases. The germline V gene has CDR1 SGHRS and CDR2 YFSETQ. This CDR3 region has 16 residues. CDR3 amino acids: CASSLEVVHPAGEQFF. The CDR3 coding sequence is TGCGCCAGCAGCTTGGAGGTGGTCCACCCGGCAGGTGAGCAGTTCTTC. The full variable domain, with the rest looked up from reference TRBV5-1 and TRBJ2-1, is KAGVTQTPRYLIKTRGQQVTLSCSPISGHRSVSWYQQTPGQGLQFLFEYFSETQRNKGNFPGRFSGRQFSNSRSEMNVSTLELGDSALYLCASSLEVVHPAGEQFFGPGTRLTVL.

The chain joins TRBV7-9 to TRBJ1-2; D not resolved. Germline-derived CDR1 and CDR2 are SEHNR and FQNEAQ (reference sequence). With 8 bases removed from V and 3 bases from J, the gap between germline ends came to 13 bases. This CDR3 has 13 residues. Here the CDR3 reads CASRGYGDYGYTF. CDR3 nucleotides: TGTGCCAGCCGAGGGTACGGGGACTATGGCTACACCTTC.

The chain couples TRBV5-8 to TRBJ2-5; 13 positions agree with TRBD2. V shed 1 base, J shed 4 bases, and the junction held 4 bases outside the gene matches. From germline, CDR1 is SGHTS and CDR2 YDEGEE. This CDR3 spans 16 amino acids. The CDR3 DNA sequence: TGTGCCAGCAGCTTGCGACTAGCGGGGGGCGGAGAGACCCAGTACTTC. This translates into CASSLRLAGGGETQYF.

V gene TRBV6-1 combines with J gene TRBJ2-7, with TRBD2 as a possible D gene (5 bases). Germline V gives CDR1 MNHNS, CDR2 SASEGT. The length of the CDR3 is 15 residues. V was shortened by 3 bases and J by 3 bases, with 15 bases between the two germline ends. The DNA of the CDR3 is TGTGCCAGCAGTGACGGAAGAGACTACTTCTACGAGCAGTACTTC. This encodes CASSDGRDYFYEQYF.

The V and J genes are TRBV10-3 and TRBJ1-2; 7 nucleotides agree with TRBD1. The CDR3 consists of 13 residues. The germline CDR1 and CDR2 sequences are ENHRY and SYGVKD. The V and J ends lost 3 bases and 8 bases, in that order; junction bases with no gene match: 6. The CDR3 here is CAISDRTGVGYTF. In DNA form, the CDR3 reads TGTGCCATCAGTGATCGGACAGGAGTCGGCTACACCTTC.

This chain uses TRBV11-2 with TRBJ2-2; tentative D call: TRBD2 (6 bases). The germline CDR1 and CDR2 sequences are SGHAT and FQNNGV. The CDR3 has 14 residues. The V and J ends lost 4 bases and 4 bases respectively, with 10 bases between them. DNA of the CDR3: TGTGCCAGCAGCTGGGGGGAGTTCACCGGGGAGCTGTTTTTT. This translates into CASSWGEFTGELFF.

The chain links TRBV18 to TRBJ2-3; 7 nucleotides agree with TRBD2. Per germline, CDR1 KGHSH and CDR2 LQKENI. The CDR3 runs 16 residues. V shed 3 bases and J 6 bases; nucleotides not matched to a gene: 12. This CDR3 reads CASSPRSGGRADTQYF. Here the CDR3 DNA reads TGTGCCAGCTCACCCCGCAGTGGAGGGAGGGCTGATACGCAGTATTTT.

V is TRBV5-4 and J is TRBJ2-5; 10 bases are a match to TRBD2. The germline gives CDR1 SGHNT, CDR2 YYREEE (reference sequence). Trimming took 2 bases from V and 5 from J; bases not matched to a gene: 12. The CDR3 spans 17 residues. CDR3 in DNA: TGTGCCAGCAGCTTCGTCGCTAATAGCGGGGGGAGGGAGACCCAGTACTTC. Protein product: CASSFVANSGGRETQYF.

The chain couples TRBV10-1 to TRBJ2-1; 13 positions agree with TRBD2. The CDR3 contains 14 residues. The ends lost 4 bases at V and 12 bases at J; junction bases unmatched: 6. Germline V gene lookup returns CDR1 WNHNN and CDR2 SYGVQD (reference sequence). This CDR3 is CASSAGTSGTGQFF. The CDR3 bases are TGCGCCAGCAGTGCCGGGACTAGCGGGACCGGGCAGTTCTTC.

This chain links TRBV11-2 with TRBJ1-1, with D perhaps matching TRBD1 (6 bases). Trimming left V 5 bases short and J 0 bases short, with 10 bases between. The CDR3 runs 14 residues. The germline V gene encodes CDR1 SGHAT and CDR2 FQNNGV. The DNA of the CDR3 is TGTGCCAGCAGCCAACAGGGTGTGAACACTGAAGCTTTCTTT. It codes for CASSQQGVNTEAFF.

V is TRBV28 and J is TRBJ2-5; D perhaps matches TRBD1 (5 bases). The CDR3 length is 13 residues. Trimming stripped 6 bases from V and 1 base from J, with 9 bases between. CDR1 is MDHEN and CDR2 is SYDVKM in the germline V gene. The CDR3 DNA is TGTGCCAGCAGCCCAGGGTCCCAAGAGACCCAGTACTTC. Its translation is CASSPGSQETQYF.

As DNA, the CDR3 is TGTGCCAGCAGCCCACAGGGGGCGCGTATCTATGGCTACACCTTC. Translated: CASSPQGARIYGYTF. This chain connects TRBV6-5 to TRBJ1-2; 9 bases align to TRBD1. Germline V gene lookup returns CDR1 MNHEY and CDR2 SVGAGI. V was pared by 6 bases and J by 4 bases, with 9 bases of the junction left unmatched. This CDR3 comprises 15 residues.

As for this clone: Other DNA variants within this sample encode the same CDR3. The chain is built from TRBV6-5 and TRBJ2-7, with D unclear. Germline lookup yields CDR1 MNHEY and CDR2 SVGAGI. The ends were cut back, 0 bases at V and 2 bases at J, with 5 bases in the middle. This CDR3 region has 13 residues. The CDR3 DNA sequence: TGTGCCAGCAGTTACTCGTCAGCCTACGAGCAGTACTTC. Protein product: CASSYSSAYEQYF.

The rearrangement uses TRBV5-4 and TRBJ2-7; 7 bases line up with TRBD1. V gave up 0 bases and J gave up 3 bases; unmatched junction bases: 9. The CDR3 has 16 residues. Germline loops: CDR1 SGHNT, CDR2 YYREEE (reference sequence). The CDR3 DNA reads as TGTGCCAGCAGCTTGGGGGGACAGAAGCAGTACTACGAGCAGTACTTC. Its protein product is CASSLGGQKQYYEQYF.

The chain joins TRBV9 to TRBJ1-1; tentative D call: TRBD1 (5 bases). Germline V lookup: CDR1 SGDLS, CDR2 YYNGEE. The ends were cut back, 0 bases at V and 5 bases at J, with 8 bases in the middle. The CDR3 is made up of 13 amino acids. The CDR3 protein is CASSVAGTTEAFF. The CDR3 nucleotides are TGTGCCAGCAGCGTAGCGGGGACTACTGAAGCTTTCTTT. The entire variable domain, with the rest obtained from reference TRBV9 and TRBJ1-1, is as follows: DSGVTQTPKHLITATGQRVTLRCSPRSGDLSVYWYQQSLDQGLQFLIQYYNGEERAKGNILERFSAQQFPDLHSELNLSSLELGDSALYFCASSVAGTTEAFFGQGTRLTVV.

The V and J genes are TRBV11-1 and TRBJ2-1, with 7 bases fitting TRBD1. J was trimmed by 8 bases and V by 5 bases; bases with no gene match: 9. This CDR3 has 14 amino acids. Germline CDR1 SGHAT, CDR2 FQDESV (reference sequence). The CDR3 DNA is TGTGCCAGCAGCGTCGACAGGGCCTCGGATGAGCAGTTCTTC. Translating it yields CASSVDRASDEQFF.

The V and J genes are TRBV11-2 and TRBJ2-3, with unresolved D. The ends were cut back, 2 bases at V and 0 bases at J, with 9 bases in the middle. From germline, CDR1 is SGHAT and CDR2 FQNNGV. The CDR3 runs 15 residues. Written as DNA, the CDR3 is TGTGCCAGCAGCTTAACAGTGACAAGCACAGATACGCAGTATTTT. Its translation: CASSLTVTSTDTQYF.

The genes are TRBV2 and TRBJ2-5; TRBD2 agrees at 9 bases. J gave up 3 bases and V 8 bases, and 7 bases lay outside the gene matches. Germline CDR1 SNHLY, CDR2 FYNNEI. The CDR3 runs to 14 residues. As DNA, the CDR3 is TGTGCCAGCTGGCGAGTAGCGGGAGAAGAGACCCAGTACTTC. It encodes CASWRVAGEETQYF.

This clone turned up a few times. The chain combines TRBV19 with TRBJ2-2; no reliable D call. Germline V gene lookup returns CDR1 LNHDA and CDR2 SQIVND (reference sequence). The CDR3 loop spans 17 amino acids. V was cut by 2 bases and J by 1 base, with 14 bases left in between. DNA of the CDR3: TGTGCCAGTAGTATAAGAGTGGTTTTTGGGAACACCGGGGAGCTGTTTTTT. Amino acids: CASSIRVVFGNTGELFF.